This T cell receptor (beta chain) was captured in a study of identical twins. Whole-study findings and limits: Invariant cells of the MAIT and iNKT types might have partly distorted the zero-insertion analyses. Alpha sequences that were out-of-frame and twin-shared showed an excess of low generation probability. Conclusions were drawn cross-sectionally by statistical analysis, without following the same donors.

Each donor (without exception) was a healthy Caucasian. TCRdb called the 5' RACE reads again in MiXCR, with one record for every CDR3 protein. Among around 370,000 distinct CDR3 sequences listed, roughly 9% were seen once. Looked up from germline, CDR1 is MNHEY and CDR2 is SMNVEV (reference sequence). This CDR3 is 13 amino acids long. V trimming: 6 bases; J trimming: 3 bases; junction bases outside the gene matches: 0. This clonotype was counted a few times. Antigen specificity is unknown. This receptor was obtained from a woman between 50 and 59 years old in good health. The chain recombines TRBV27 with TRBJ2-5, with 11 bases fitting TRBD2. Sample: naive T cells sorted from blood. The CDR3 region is CASRLAGEETQYF. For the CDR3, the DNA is TGTGCCAGCAGACTAGCGGGGGAAGAGACCCAGTACTTC.